This T cell receptor (beta chain) was documented in a study of regulatory T cells in long-lasting Graves disease. At the level of the study: It was over 5 years of antithyroid drugs, with positive TSH receptor antibodies, that meant persistent Graves' disease.

A remark on this clonotype: Its antigen remains unidentified.

Noted time point: persistent/refractory GD, antithyroid drugs over 5 years with positive TRAb. The TCR library was prepared using RNA isolated from PBMCs. CDR3 regions were amplified by Arm-PCR using iRepertoire HTBI primers to build TCR beta libraries. TCRdb re-derived calls from the multiplex PCR reads in MiXCR, one entry per CDR3 protein. The table includes 400,000 or so distinct CDR3 sequences, about 20% detected once. CDR1 and CDR2 from the germline V gene are SGHTA and FQGNSA. This CDR3 has 13 residues. The V end lost 3 bases, the J end lost 10 bases, and 13 bases lay between the germline ends. Study conclusions and caveats: Preferential use of TRBV28, TRBJ1-2 and TRBJ2-5 was seen in persistent disease. Whereas new patients shared 950 to 1,000 public clonotypes, persistent patients shared more, at approximately 2,700.

J is TRBJ2-1 and V is TRBV7-2; no firm D call. Sequences were derived from peripheral blood mononuclear cells (PBMCs), sampled when the disease was refractory, from a patient treated with antithyroid drugs. The sequence was collected from a female donor with Graves disease. CDR3 DNA: TGTGCCAGCAGCTTTAGGGTCGGTACCGAGCAGTTCTTC. This encodes CASSFRVGTEQFF.